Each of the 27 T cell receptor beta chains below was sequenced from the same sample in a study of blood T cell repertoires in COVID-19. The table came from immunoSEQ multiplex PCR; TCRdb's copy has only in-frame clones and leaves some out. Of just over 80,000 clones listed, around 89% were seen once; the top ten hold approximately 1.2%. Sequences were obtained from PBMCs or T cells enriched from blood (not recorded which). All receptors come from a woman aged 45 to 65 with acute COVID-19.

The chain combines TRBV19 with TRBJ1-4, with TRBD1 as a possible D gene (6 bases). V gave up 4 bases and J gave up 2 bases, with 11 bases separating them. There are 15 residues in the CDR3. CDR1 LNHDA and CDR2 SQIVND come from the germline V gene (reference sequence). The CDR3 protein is CASSRQGQTNEKLFF. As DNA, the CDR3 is TGTGCCAGTAGTAGACAAGGACAGACTAATGAAAAACTGTTTTTT.

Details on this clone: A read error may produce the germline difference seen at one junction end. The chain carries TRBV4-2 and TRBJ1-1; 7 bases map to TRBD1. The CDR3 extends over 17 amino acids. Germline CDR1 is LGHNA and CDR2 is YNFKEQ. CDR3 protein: CVSSQGGRAGGSTEAFF. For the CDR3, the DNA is TGTGTCAGCAGCCAAGGGGGCAGGGCAGGGGGTTCCACTGAAGCTTTCTTT.

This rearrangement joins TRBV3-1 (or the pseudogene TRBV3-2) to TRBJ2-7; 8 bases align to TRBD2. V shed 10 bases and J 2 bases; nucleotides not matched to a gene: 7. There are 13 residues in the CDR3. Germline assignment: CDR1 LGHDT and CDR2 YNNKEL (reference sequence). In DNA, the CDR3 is TGTGCCACCGGGGGGGGCGCGACCTACGAGCAGTACTTC. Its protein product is CATGGGATYEQYF.

DNA of the CDR3: TGTGCCGCCGGACAGGGGCACTACGAGCAGTACTTC. This translates into CAAGQGHYEQYF. This chain connects TRBV28 to TRBJ2-7, with TRBD1 matching 9 bases. The CDR3 runs 12 residues. J gave up 3 bases and V 11 bases, and 5 bases lay outside the gene matches. The V gene's germline CDR1 is MDHEN and CDR2 SYDVKM.

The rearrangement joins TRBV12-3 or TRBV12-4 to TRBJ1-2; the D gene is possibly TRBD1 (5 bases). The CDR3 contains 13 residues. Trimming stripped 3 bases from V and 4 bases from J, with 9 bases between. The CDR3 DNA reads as TGTGCCAGCAGTTTGCAGGGAAGCTATGGCTACACCTTC. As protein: CASSLQGSYGYTF.

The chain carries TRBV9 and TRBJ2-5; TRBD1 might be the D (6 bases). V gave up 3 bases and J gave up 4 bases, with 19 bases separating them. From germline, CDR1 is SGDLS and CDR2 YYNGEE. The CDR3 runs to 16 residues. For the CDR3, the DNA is TGTGCCAGCAGCGACTTTGGGGAGCGAGGGGGAGAGACCCAGTACTTC. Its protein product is CASSDFGERGGETQYF.

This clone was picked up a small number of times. CDR3 DNA: TGCAGCGTCGCAGGGATACGGAACACTGAAGCTTTCTTT. It translates to CSVAGIRNTEAFF. The chain joins TRBV29-1 to TRBJ1-1; a possible D gene is TRBD1 (5 bases). From germline, CDR1 is SQVTM and CDR2 ANQGSEA. The CDR3 has 13 residues. V lost 6 bases and J lost 1, with 12 bases in between. Based on the CDR3 plus reference TRBV29-1 and TRBJ1-1, the full variable domain is SAVISQKPSRDICQRGTSLTIQCQVDSQVTMMFWYRQQPGQSLTLIATANQGSEATYESGFVIDKFPISRPNLTFSTLTVSNMSPEDSSIYLCSVAGIRNTEAFFGQGTRLTVV.

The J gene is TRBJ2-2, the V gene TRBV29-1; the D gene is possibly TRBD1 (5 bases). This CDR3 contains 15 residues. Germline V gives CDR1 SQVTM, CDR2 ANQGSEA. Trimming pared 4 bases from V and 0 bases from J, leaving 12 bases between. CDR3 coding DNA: TGCAGCGTTGTCGGACATGGTCCGAACACCGGGGAGCTGTTTTTT. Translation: CSVVGHGPNTGELFF.

In nucleotides, the CDR3 is TGTGCCAGCAGCTGGGCCAATGAAAAACTGTTTTTT. It encodes CASSWANEKLFF. The chain couples TRBV3-1 (or the pseudogene TRBV3-2) to TRBJ1-4; D is unclear. The CDR3 is 12 amino acids. Trimming stripped 5 bases from V and 5 bases from J, with 6 bases between. Per the germline V gene, CDR1 is LGHDT and CDR2 is YNNKEL (reference sequence).

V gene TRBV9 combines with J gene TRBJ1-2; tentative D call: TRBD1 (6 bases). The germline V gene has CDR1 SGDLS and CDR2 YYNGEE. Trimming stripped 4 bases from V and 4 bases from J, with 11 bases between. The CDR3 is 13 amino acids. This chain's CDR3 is CASSRTGIYGYTF. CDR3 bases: TGTGCCAGCAGCCGCACAGGGATCTATGGCTACACCTTC. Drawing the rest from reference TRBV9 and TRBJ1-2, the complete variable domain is DSGVTQTPKHLITATGQRVTLRCSPRSGDLSVYWYQQSLDQGLQFLIQYYNGEERAKGNILERFSAQQFPDLHSELNLSSLELGDSALYFCASSRTGIYGYTFGSGTRLTVV.

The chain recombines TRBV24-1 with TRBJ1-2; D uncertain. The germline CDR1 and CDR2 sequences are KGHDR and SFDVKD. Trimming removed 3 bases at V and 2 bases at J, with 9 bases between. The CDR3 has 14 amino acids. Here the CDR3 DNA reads TGTGCCACCAGTGATCCAACAGCAAACTATGGCTACACCTTC. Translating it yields CATSDPTANYGYTF.

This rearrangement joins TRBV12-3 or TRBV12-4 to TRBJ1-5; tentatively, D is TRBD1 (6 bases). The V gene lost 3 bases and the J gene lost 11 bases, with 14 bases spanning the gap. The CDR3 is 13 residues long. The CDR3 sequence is CASSFIKGGAQHF. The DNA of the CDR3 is TGTGCCAGCAGTTTCATAAAGGGGGGGGCCCAGCATTTT.

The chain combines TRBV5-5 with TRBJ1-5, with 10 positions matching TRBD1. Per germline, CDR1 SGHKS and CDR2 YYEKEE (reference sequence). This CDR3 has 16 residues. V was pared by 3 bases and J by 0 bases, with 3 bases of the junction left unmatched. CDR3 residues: CASSWGTGDSNQPQHF. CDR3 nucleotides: TGTGCCAGCAGCTGGGGGACAGGGGATAGCAATCAGCCCCAGCATTTT.

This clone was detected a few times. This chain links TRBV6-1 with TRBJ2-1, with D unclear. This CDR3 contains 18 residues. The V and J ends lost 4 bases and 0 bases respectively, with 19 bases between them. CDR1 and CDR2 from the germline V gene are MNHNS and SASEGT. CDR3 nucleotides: TGTGCCAGCAGTGCCCGTCCCCCACGAATTAGCTCCTACAATGAGCAGTTCTTC. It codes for CASSARPPRISSYNEQFF.

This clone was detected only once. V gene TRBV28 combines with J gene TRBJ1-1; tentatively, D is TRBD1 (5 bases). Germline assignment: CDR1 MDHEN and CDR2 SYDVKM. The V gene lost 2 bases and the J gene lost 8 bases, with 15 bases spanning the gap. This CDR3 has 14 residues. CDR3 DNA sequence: TGTGCCAGCAGTTTAAAGCAGGGCTCGGTAGAAGCTTTCTTT. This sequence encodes CASSLKQGSVEAFF.

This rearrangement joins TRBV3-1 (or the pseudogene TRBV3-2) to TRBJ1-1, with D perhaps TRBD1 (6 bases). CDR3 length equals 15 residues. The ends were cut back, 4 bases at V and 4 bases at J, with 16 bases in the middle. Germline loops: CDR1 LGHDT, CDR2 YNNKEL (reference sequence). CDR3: CASSLGGQRGTEAFF. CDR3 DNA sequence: TGTGCCAGCAGCCTCGGTGGACAGCGGGGCACTGAAGCTTTCTTT.

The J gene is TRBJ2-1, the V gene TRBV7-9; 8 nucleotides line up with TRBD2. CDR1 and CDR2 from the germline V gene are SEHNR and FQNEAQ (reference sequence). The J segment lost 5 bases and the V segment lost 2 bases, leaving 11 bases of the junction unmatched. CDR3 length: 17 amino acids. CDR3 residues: CASSLRGTSLKHNEQFF. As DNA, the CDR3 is TGTGCCAGCAGCTTACGGGGGACTAGTCTTAAACACAATGAGCAGTTCTTC.

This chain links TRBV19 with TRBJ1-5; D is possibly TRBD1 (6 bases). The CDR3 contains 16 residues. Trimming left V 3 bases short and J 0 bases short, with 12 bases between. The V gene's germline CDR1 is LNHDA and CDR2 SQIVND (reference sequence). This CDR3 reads CASSIVRQDSNQPQHF. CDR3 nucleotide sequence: TGTGCCAGTAGTATCGTTCGACAGGATAGCAATCAGCCCCAGCATTTT.

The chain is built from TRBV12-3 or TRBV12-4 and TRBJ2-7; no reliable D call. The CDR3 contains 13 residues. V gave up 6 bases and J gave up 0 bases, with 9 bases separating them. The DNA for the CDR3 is TGTGCCAGCAGGGCGGTTAGCTCCTACGAGCAGTACTTC. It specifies CASRAVSSYEQYF.

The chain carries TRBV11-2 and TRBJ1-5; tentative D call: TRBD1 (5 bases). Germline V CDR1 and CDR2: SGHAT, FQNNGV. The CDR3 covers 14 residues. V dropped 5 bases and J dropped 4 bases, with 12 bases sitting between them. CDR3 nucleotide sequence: TGTGCCAGCAGCCAGTCAGGGATTAATCAGCCCCAGCATTTT. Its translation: CASSQSGINQPQHF. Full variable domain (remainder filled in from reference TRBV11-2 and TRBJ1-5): EAGVAQSPRYKIIEKRQSVAFWCNPISGHATLYWYQQILGQGPKLLIQFQNNGVVDDSQLPKDRFSAERLKGVDSTLKIQPAKLEDSAVYLCASSQSGINQPQHFGDGTRLSIL.

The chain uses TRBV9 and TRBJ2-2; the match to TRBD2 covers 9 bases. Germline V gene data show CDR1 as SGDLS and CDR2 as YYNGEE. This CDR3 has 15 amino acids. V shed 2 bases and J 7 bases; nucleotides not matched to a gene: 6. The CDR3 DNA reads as TGTGCCAGCAGCGTGTCGGGACTAGCAAACGGGGAGCTGTTTTTT. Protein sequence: CASSVSGLANGELFF.

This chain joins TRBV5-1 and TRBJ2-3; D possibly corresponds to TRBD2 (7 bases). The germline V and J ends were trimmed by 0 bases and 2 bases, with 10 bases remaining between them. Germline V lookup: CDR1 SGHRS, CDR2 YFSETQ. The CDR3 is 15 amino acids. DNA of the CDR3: TGCGCCAGCAGCTTGGCGGGGGGACACACAGATACGCAGTATTTT. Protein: CASSLAGGHTDTQYF.

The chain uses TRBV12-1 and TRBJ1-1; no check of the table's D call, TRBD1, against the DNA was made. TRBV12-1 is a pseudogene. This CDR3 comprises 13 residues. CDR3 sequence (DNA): TGTGCCAGCAGCTCCGCGGACAGCACTGAAGCTTTCTTT. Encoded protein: CASSSADSTEAFF.

CDR3 nucleotide sequence: TGTGCCAGCAGTAAGGGGGCGCCGAACACCGGGGAGCTGTTTTTT. Protein: CASSKGAPNTGELFF. The genes are TRBV7-2 and TRBJ2-2; 7 bases align to TRBD1. J lost 0 bases, V lost 6 bases, and 4 bases had no gene match. The CDR3 consists of 15 residues. Germline assignment: CDR1 SGHTA and CDR2 FQGNSA.

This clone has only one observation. The CDR3 loop is CASSPTGARTEAFF. The DNA for the CDR3 is TGTGCCAGCAGCCCGACAGGGGCTCGGACTGAAGCTTTCTTT. The genes are TRBV11-2 and TRBJ1-1; 8 nucleotides line up with TRBD1. The J segment lost 5 bases and the V segment lost 5 bases, leaving 7 bases of the junction unmatched. The CDR3 is made up of 14 amino acids. CDR1 SGHAT and CDR2 FQNNGV come from the germline V gene. Full variable domain (outside the CDR3, taken from reference TRBV11-2 and TRBJ1-1): EAGVAQSPRYKIIEKRQSVAFWCNPISGHATLYWYQQILGQGPKLLIQFQNNGVVDDSQLPKDRFSAERLKGVDSTLKIQPAKLEDSAVYLCASSPTGARTEAFFGQGTRLTVV.

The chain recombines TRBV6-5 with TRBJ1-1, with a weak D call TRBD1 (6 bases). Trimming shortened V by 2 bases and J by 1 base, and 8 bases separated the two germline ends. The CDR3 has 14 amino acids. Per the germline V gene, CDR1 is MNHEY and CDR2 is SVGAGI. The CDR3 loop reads CASSYDRTNTEAFF. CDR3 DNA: TGTGCCAGCAGTTACGACAGGACGAACACTGAAGCTTTCTTT.

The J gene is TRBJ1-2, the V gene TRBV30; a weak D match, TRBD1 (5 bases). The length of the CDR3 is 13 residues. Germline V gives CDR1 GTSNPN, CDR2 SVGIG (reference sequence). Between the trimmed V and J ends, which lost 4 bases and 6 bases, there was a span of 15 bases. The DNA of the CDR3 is TGTGCCTGGAAGTCTTGGGGACTGGATGGCTACACCTTC. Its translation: CAWKSWGLDGYTF.